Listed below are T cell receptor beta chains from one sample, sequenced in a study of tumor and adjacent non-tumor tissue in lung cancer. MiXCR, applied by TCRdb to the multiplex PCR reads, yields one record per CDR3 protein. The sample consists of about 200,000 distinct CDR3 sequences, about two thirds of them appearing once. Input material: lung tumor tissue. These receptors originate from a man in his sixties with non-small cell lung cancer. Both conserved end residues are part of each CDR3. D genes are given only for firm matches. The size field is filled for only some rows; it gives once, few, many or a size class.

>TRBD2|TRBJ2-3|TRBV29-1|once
TGCAGCGTTGATGCGACTAGCGGCGCAGAAACGCAGTATTTT
CSVDATSGAETQYF
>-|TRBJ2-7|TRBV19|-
TGTGCCTGTAGTTTCCTCGTGGGTTCCTCCTACGAGCAGTACTTC
CACSFLVGSSYEQYF
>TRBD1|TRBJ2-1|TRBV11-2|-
TGTGCTAACAGATTAGGGACAGGGAACAATGAGCAGTTCTTC
CANRLGTGNNEQFF
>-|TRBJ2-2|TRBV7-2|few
TGTGCCAGCAGCTTAAGGCTAGCGAACACCGGGGAGCTGTTTTTT
CASSLRLANTGELFF
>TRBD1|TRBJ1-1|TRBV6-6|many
TGTGCCAGCAGTTACTTGTTTCCGGGACAGAGGGGTGAAGCTTTCTTT
CASSYLFPGQRGEAFF
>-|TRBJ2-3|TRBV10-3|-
TGTGCCATCGGTGGAGTTGAAGCAGATACGCAGTATTTT
CAIGGVEADTQYF
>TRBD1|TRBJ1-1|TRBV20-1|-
TGCTGTGCTAGCGACGACAGGGGGACTGAAGCTTTCTTT
CCASDDRGTEAFF
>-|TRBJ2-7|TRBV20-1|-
TGCAATGTTAGAAGGTCCAGTGGGAGTCTGAACGAGCAGTACTTC
CNVRRSSGSLNEQYF
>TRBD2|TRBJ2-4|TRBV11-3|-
TGTGTCAGCAGCTTTGGACTAGCGGGAGTGGGAGACAAAAACATCCAGTACTTC
CVSSFGLAGVGDKNIQYF
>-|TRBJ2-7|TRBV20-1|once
TGCAGTACTTATCCCGGGTCAGGGGGGTACGAGCAGTACTTC
CSTYPGSGGYEQYF
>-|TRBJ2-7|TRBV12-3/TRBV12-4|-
TGTGCCAGCATTTTCCGGGGCTACGAGCGGTACTTC
CASIFRGYERYF
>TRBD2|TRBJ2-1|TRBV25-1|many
TGTGCCAGCCGGGGGGGTGGCGGCTCCTACAATGAGCAGTTCTTC
CASRGGGGSYNEQFF
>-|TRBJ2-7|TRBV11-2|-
TGTGCCAGCAGCTTAGGTTCAAGGGGCGTGCACGAGCAGTACTTC
CASSLGSRGVHEQYF
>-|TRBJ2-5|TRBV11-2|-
TGTGCCAGCATCGTCGGGGCACTCGGGGAGACCCAGTACTTC
CASIVGALGETQYF
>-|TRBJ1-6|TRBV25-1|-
TGTGCCAGCACCCAACAGGGTTATAATTCACCCCTCCACTTT
CASTQQGYNSPLHF
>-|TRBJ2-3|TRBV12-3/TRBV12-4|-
TGTGCCAGCAGCTTAGGGGGGATAGATACGCAGTATTTT
CASSLGGIDTQYF
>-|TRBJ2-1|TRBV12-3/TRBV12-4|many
TGTGCCAGCAGTTTATGGGAGTATCAAGATGAGCAGTTCTTC
CASSLWEYQDEQFF
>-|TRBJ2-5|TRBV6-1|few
TGTGCCAGCAGTGATGGGACTCTCCTCCAAGAGACCCAGTACTTC
CASSDGTLLQETQYF
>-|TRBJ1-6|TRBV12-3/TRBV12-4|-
TGTGCCAGCAGATATGGCAAGGCTATGAATAATTCACCCCTCCACTTT
CASRYGKAMNNSPLHF
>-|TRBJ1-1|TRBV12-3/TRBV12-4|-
TGTGCTAGCAGTTTAGCGCGCCAAGTGATTTTGAACACTGAAGTTTTCTTT
CASSLARQVILNTEVFF
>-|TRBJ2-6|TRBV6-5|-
TGTGCCAGCAGTTACACTAGCTCTGGGGCCAACGCCTTGACTTTC
CASSYTSSGANALTF
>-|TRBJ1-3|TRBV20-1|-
TGCAGTGCCCAGTCTATCTCTGGAAACACCATATATTTT
CSAQSISGNTIYF
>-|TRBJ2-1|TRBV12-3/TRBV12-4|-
TGTGCCAGCAGCTTAGCGGAGAGTTACAATGAGCAGTTCTTC
CASSLAESYNEQFF
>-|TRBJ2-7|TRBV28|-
TGTGCCAGCAGCCGCGCCCCACTTTACGAGCAGTACTTC
CASSRAPLYEQYF
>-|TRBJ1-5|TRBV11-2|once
TGTGCCAGCAGCCGTGTTCTGGAGCAGCCCCAGCATTTT
CASSRVLEQPQHF
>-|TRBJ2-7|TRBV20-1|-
TGCAGTGCTGGCGAGCGGTACAAGCAGTACTTC
CSAGERYKQYF
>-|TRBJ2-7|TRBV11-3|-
TGTGCCAGCAGCTCAACGGCTTCCGGGCAGTACTTC
CASSSTASGQYF
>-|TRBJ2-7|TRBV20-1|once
TGCAATGCTAGAGGGGTCTCTCGTGAGGAGCAGTACTTC
CNARGVSREEQYF
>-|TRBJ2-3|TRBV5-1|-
TGCGCCAGCAGCTTGAGGTTGGGGCAGGGCGCGTCGGCAGATACGCAGTATTTT
CASSLRLGQGASADTQYF
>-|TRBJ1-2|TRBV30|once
TGTGCCTGGAGTGTACTAAACTATGGCTACACCTTC
CAWSVLNYGYTF
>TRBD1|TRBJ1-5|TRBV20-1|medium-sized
TGCAGTGCTAGAGAACACAGGGGGCTGGGTCAGCCCCAGCATTTT
CSAREHRGLGQPQHF
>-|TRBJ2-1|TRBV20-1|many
TGCAGTGCTAGAGTAAGTCTAGCGACGGGTGAGCAGTTCTTC
CSARVSLATGEQFF
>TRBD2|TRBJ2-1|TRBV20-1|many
TGCAGTGCGTCTCTAGCGGGAGAGAAGTGGAAACAGTTCTTC
CSASLAGEKWKQFF
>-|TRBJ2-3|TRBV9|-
TGTGCCAGCAGCGTATTCGGGGGGCCCACAGATACGCAGTATTTT
CASSVFGGPTDTQYF
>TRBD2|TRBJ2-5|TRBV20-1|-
TGCAGTGATAGTTCCTCTCGGACTAGCAAACAAGAGACCCAGTACTTC
CSDSSSRTSKQETQYF
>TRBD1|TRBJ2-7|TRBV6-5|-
TGTGCCTACAGTTACGGGACAGGGGACTTCTACGAGCAGTACTTC
CAYSYGTGDFYEQYF
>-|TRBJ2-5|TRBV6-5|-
TGTGCCAGCAGTTACCCAGGAGGGATACAAGAGACCCAGTACTTC
CASSYPGGIQETQYF